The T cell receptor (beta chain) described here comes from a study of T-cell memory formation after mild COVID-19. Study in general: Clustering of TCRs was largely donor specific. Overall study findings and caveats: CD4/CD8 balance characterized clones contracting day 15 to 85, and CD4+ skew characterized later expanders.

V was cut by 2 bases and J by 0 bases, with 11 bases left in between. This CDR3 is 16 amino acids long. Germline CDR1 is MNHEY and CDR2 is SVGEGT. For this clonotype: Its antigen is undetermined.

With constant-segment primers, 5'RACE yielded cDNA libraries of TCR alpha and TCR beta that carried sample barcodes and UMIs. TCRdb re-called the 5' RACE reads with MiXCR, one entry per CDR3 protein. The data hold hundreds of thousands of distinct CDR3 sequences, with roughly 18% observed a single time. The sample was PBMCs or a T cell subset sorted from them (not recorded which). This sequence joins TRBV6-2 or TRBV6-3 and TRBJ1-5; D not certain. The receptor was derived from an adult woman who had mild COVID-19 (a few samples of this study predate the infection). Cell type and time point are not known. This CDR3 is CASSYTPTDSNQPQHF. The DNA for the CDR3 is TGTGCCAGCAGTTACACCCCGACGGATAGCAATCAGCCCCAGCATTTT.